The rows below give T cell receptor beta chains drawn from one sample of a study of vaccination and CD4 T cells after COVID-19. Via MiXCR, TCRdb re-called the PCR reads, giving one row per CDR3 protein. This table has around 3,700 distinct CDR3 sequences, 20% appearing once. These receptors' antigens are unknown. Sequenced material: CD4+ T cells from blood, cultured in vitro. The receptors shown here come from a human donor who had recovered from COVID-19. CDR3s include the opening cysteine and the closing phenylalanine or tryptophan. D genes are given only for firm matches. For some rows the clone size is stated as once, few or many, or as a class when expanded; others skip it.

J: TRBJ1-1; D: -; V: TRBV7-2; size: few; CDR3: CASSPTPAANTEAFF; DNA: TGTGCCAGCAGCCCCACGCCCGCAGCCAACACTGAAGCTTTCTTT
J: TRBJ2-5; D: -; V: TRBV10-3; size: -; CDR3: CAISDSRNQETQYF; DNA: TGTGCCATCAGTGATTCTAGGAACCAAGAGACCCAGTACTTC
J: TRBJ2-4; D: -; V: TRBV6-1; size: -; CDR3: CASSAYQRLAKNIQYF; DNA: TGTGCCAGCAGTGCCTATCAGAGGTTAGCCAAAAACATTCAGTACTTC
J: TRBJ1-1; D: -; V: TRBV14; size: -; CDR3: CASSRWNTEAFF; DNA: TGTGCCAGCAGCCGCTGGAACACTGAAGCTTTCTTT
J: TRBJ2-1; D: TRBD2; V: TRBV20-1; size: few; CDR3: CSATMTSGGPNEQFF; DNA: TGCAGTGCTACAATGACTAGCGGGGGGCCAAATGAGCAGTTCTTC
J: TRBJ2-5; D: -; V: TRBV27; size: -; CDR3: CASSRIPKETQYF; DNA: TGTGCCAGCAGTCGAATACCTAAAGAGACCCAGTACTTC
J: TRBJ1-5; D: -; V: TRBV12-3/TRBV12-4; size: -; CDR3: CASSLIWGAQHF; DNA: TGTGCCAGCAGTTTGATCTGGGGCGCCCAGCATTTT
J: TRBJ2-5; D: TRBD2; V: TRBV4-2; size: medium-sized; CDR3: CASSQTSGGAEETQYF; DNA: TGTGCCAGCAGCCAAACTAGCGGGGGGGCCGAAGAGACCCAGTACTTC
J: TRBJ1-2; D: TRBD1; V: TRBV6-1; size: few; CDR3: CASSGSWTGFGYTF; DNA: TGTGCCAGCAGTGGCTCTTGGACAGGGTTTGGCTACACCTTC
J: TRBJ1-4; D: -; V: TRBV6-5; size: few; CDR3: CASSYRAEGKLFF; DNA: TGTGCCAGCAGTTATAGGGCCGAGGGAAAACTGTTTTTT
J: TRBJ2-7; D: -; V: TRBV20-1; size: few; CDR3: CSARVGLGRAYEQYF; DNA: TGCAGTGCTAGAGTAGGTTTAGGCAGAGCCTACGAGCAGTACTTC
J: TRBJ2-3; D: TRBD1; V: TRBV12-5; size: medium-sized; CDR3: CASGGQGGTDTQYF; DNA: TGTGCTAGTGGGGGACAGGGGGGCACAGATACGCAGTATTTT
J: TRBJ1-5; D: -; V: TRBV7-6; size: few; CDR3: CASSSGGYQPQHF; DNA: TGTGCCAGCAGCTCGGGGGGGTATCAGCCCCAGCATTTT
J: TRBJ1-5; D: TRBD1; V: TRBV5-6; size: -; CDR3: CASSLEGGQGENQPQHF; DNA: TGTGCCAGCAGCTTGGAAGGGGGACAGGGGGAGAATCAGCCCCAGCATTTT
J: TRBJ1-2; D: -; V: TRBV19; size: -; CDR3: CASSISRNRVDGYTF; DNA: TGTGCCAGTAGTATATCCCGGAACAGGGTTGATGGCTACACCTTC
J: TRBJ1-2; D: -; V: TRBV5-1; size: -; CDR3: CASSLDSGTHNGYTF; DNA: TGCGCCAGCAGCTTAGACTCCGGGACACACAATGGCTACACCTTC
J: TRBJ2-5; D: -; V: TRBV6-5; size: -; CDR3: CASSYFSSEETQYF; DNA: TGTGCCAGCAGTTACTTTTCTAGCGAAGAGACCCAGTACTTC
J: TRBJ2-3; D: -; V: TRBV14; size: few; CDR3: CASSQVLGSTDTQYF; DNA: TGTGCCAGCAGCCAAGTCCTAGGAAGCACAGATACGCAGTATTTT
J: TRBJ2-5; D: -; V: TRBV12-5; size: medium-sized; CDR3: CASGRAWQTQYF; DNA: TGTGCTAGTGGCAGGGCCTGGCAGACCCAGTACTTC
J: TRBJ1-3; D: -; V: TRBV12-3/TRBV12-4; size: few; CDR3: CASSLGGNTIYF; DNA: TGTGCCAGCAGTTTGGGTGGAAACACCATATATTTT
J: TRBJ2-7; D: TRBD1; V: TRBV5-4; size: few; CDR3: CASSYRTGLKSYEQYF; DNA: TGTGCCAGCAGCTACAGGACAGGGCTTAAGAGCTACGAGCAGTACTTC
J: TRBJ1-1; D: -; V: TRBV30; size: few; CDR3: CAWRENAEAFF; DNA: TGTGCCTGGAGGGAGAACGCTGAAGCTTTCTTT
J: TRBJ1-1; D: -; V: TRBV18; size: few; CDR3: CASSLGRGNTEAFF; DNA: TGTGCCAGCTCACTGGGAAGGGGGAACACTGAAGCTTTCTTT
J: TRBJ2-5; D: TRBD1; V: TRBV20-1; size: -; CDR3: CSARPGQGEQETQYF; DNA: TGCAGTGCTAGACCCGGACAGGGGGAGCAAGAGACCCAGTACTTC
J: TRBJ2-7; D: TRBD2; V: TRBV19; size: -; CDR3: CASNPEAGVGEQYF; DNA: TGTGCCAGTAATCCCGAAGCGGGAGTTGGCGAGCAGTACTTC
J: TRBJ2-7; D: -; V: TRBV20-1; size: -; CDR3: CSARRGPDSDEQYF; DNA: TGCAGTGCTAGAAGGGGCCCTGACAGTGACGAGCAGTACTTC
J: TRBJ1-2; D: -; V: TRBV2; size: medium-sized; CDR3: CASSEMSAGYGYTF; DNA: TGTGCCAGCAGTGAAATGTCGGCAGGCTATGGCTACACCTTC
J: TRBJ2-7; D: TRBD1; V: TRBV25-1; size: few; CDR3: CATTPGTGGYEQYF; DNA: TGTGCCACCACACCCGGGACAGGGGGCTACGAGCAGTACTTC
J: TRBJ1-2; D: -; V: TRBV19; size: -; CDR3: CASSEGKDYGYTF; DNA: TGTGCCAGTAGCGAAGGGAAAGACTATGGCTACACCTTC
J: TRBJ1-2; D: -; V: TRBV18; size: -; CDR3: CASSPQTDYGYTF; DNA: TGTGCCAGCTCACCACAAACGGACTATGGCTACACCTTC
J: TRBJ1-1; D: -; V: TRBV19; size: -; CDR3: CASSPGDTRGTEAFF; DNA: TGTGCCAGTAGCCCCGGGGACACCCGGGGCACTGAAGCTTTCTTT
J: TRBJ1-3; D: -; V: TRBV7-9; size: -; CDR3: CASSPRMGRGSGNTIYF; DNA: TGTGCCAGCAGCCCCCGGATGGGCAGGGGTTCTGGAAACACCATATATTTT
J: TRBJ2-7; D: -; V: TRBV27; size: medium-sized; CDR3: CASSLSSGTVLYEQYF; DNA: TGTGCCAGCAGTCTCTCCTCCGGGACTGTACTCTACGAGCAGTACTTC
J: TRBJ2-3; D: -; V: TRBV4-1; size: -; CDR3: CASSQDYGEHRTDTQYF; DNA: TGCGCCAGCAGCCAAGATTACGGGGAGCACCGCACAGATACGCAGTATTTT
J: TRBJ1-1; D: -; V: TRBV29-1; size: -; CDR3: CSGYRDMYTEAFF; DNA: TGCAGCGGCTACAGAGACATGTACACTGAAGCTTTCTTT
J: TRBJ2-1; D: TRBD2; V: TRBV11-2; size: few; CDR3: CASSARGGLYNEQFF; DNA: TGTGCCAGCAGCGCGCGGGGGGGCCTCTACAATGAGCAGTTCTTC
J: TRBJ2-5; D: -; V: TRBV5-4; size: -; CDR3: CASSLEVGIQETQYF; DNA: TGTGCCAGCAGCTTGGAGGTGGGGATCCAAGAGACCCAGTACTTC
J: TRBJ2-1; D: TRBD2; V: TRBV10-3; size: medium-sized; CDR3: CAIRGLAVEQFF; DNA: TGTGCCATCAGGGGACTAGCGGTTGAGCAGTTCTTC
J: TRBJ2-6; D: -; V: TRBV7-3; size: -; CDR3: CASSLDLSGANVLTF; DNA: TGTGCCAGCAGCTTAGATCTCTCTGGGGCCAACGTCCTGACTTTC
J: TRBJ2-3; D: -; V: TRBV6-1; size: -; CDR3: CASSAGQLGDTQYF; DNA: TGTGCCAGCAGTGCCGGACAGCTCGGGGATACGCAGTATTTT
J: TRBJ2-3; D: TRBD1; V: TRBV11-3; size: -; CDR3: CASSLGTGGGDTQYF; DNA: TGTGCCAGCAGCCTTGGGACAGGGGGTGGCGATACGCAGTATTTT
J: TRBJ1-5; D: -; V: TRBV6-1; size: few; CDR3: CASSQQQGQPQHF; DNA: TGTGCCAGCAGCCAGCAACAGGGACAGCCCCAGCATTTT
J: TRBJ2-3; D: -; V: TRBV9; size: -; CDR3: CASSLGDSTDTQYF; DNA: TGTGCCAGCAGCCTAGGGGACAGCACAGATACGCAGTATTTT
J: TRBJ1-3; D: -; V: TRBV6-5; size: -; CDR3: CASSYDTGISSGNTIYF; DNA: TGTGCCAGCAGTTACGACACGGGGATCAGCTCTGGAAACACCATATATTTT